Given below is one T cell receptor (beta chain) in context. Its specific antigen is unknown. No base-level quality is on record; no much larger clone is a single base apart. This sample is drawn from a study of shared clonotypes between healthy human individuals (dated by TCRdb to 2020 to 2021). Background on the whole study: The cohort comprised two women and a few men aged 18 to 49 years. For each donor, CD4 naive and CD4 memory were each run on three plates, CD8 naive on two plates, and CD8 memory on one plate. To estimate repertoire size and how much clonotypes are shared between individuals, the study performed deep sequencing of blood TCR repertoires from a handful of healthy adults. Libraries were prepared and TCR repertoires were sequenced by different laboratories using diverse techniques, in order to increase sequencing depth and limit assay-specific biases. Per donor, leukapheresis produced somewhere between about 0.9 and 9.5 billion PBMCs.

TCR CDR3 regions were amplified from genomic DNA by multiplex PCR using the deep immunoSEQ assay. Extracted genomic DNA from each cell subset was distributed evenly across all wells of several immunoSEQ 96-well plates, and each plate was treated as a replicate. For sorted subsets, each replicate PCR was loaded with around 200 ng genomic DNA, equivalent to 25,000 to 35,000 T cell genomes. Purified libraries were measured with a Qubit 3.0 fluorometer, size-checked on a Bioanalyzer 2100, and measured again with the KAPA Library Quantification kit. A separate single-read 150-cycle Illumina NextSeq 550 flow cell was used to sequence each immunoSEQ 96-well plate. Per the source publication's procedure: Because the immunoSEQ output included only junctional sequences and no quality scores, the filtering could not be the same as the filtering used for full-length reads. Sequences were annotated with PyIR, a Python wrapper for IgBLAST v1.9, and V/J genes and CDR3 were assigned using IMGT germline references. Reads were removed for weak V/J assignments (E-value above 1e-6), missing CDR3, stop codons, out-of-frame junctions, or ambiguous translated residues. V3J clonotypes were defined by identical inferred V gene, J gene, and CDR3 amino acid sequence. Percentage overlap between repertoires was computed as shared unique clonotypes divided by the size of the smaller repertoire. Three approaches were used to assess repertoire richness: RTK rarefaction, the Chao1 estimator, and Recon v2.1 estimates of unobserved clonotypes. OLGA was used to compute generation probabilities for all TCRbeta clonotypes that the gDNA method yielded from four donors. TCRdb obtained this table from immuneACCESS and retained in-frame rearrangements with V and J assigned. These tables miss some clones; where compared with another copy, unresolved V genes account for less than half of the shortfall, and the remainder is unexplained. V and J calls and clone size come straight from that table; D and trimming were deduced from the DNA. Counted in this sample were around 610,000 clones; approximately 96% of them appeared once. Of the sample, around 0.1% is held by the ten largest clones.

For the CD8 naive samples, CD45RO-negative cells were positively selected for CCR7, yielding a CD45RA+CCR7+ population from which TemRA cells were excluded. The donors were healthy, HIV-negative adults who had no recently reported acute infections or vaccinations. Only Caucasian adults living in Nashville, Tennessee, USA were represented among the donors. Blood was obtained by leukapheresis, after which PBMCs were separated by Ficoll-Histopaque density gradient centrifugation and cryopreserved in liquid nitrogen vapor phase. Purity and quantity of every magnetically sorted T cell population were checked by analytical flow cytometry. Genomic DNA was isolated from each sorted fraction and quantified by UV absorbance on a Nanodrop 2000c. The study at large found these results: Sharing across four donors was observed for about 4.8% of naive CD4, under 4% of naive CD8, 2% to 2.5% of memory CD4, and around 0.42% of memory CD8 clonotypes. Incomplete sequencing was indicated by rarefaction of sorted-subset datasets, despite the large sequencing depth. The genetic and exposure-history diversity represented was limited by the small number of donors. Naive subsets generally had larger estimated clonotype richness than memory subsets. Sampling was restricted to blood, and TCR repertoires in tissue are likely to differ from TCR repertoires in blood. Compared with non-shared clonotypes, clonotypes shared by all four sorted-subset donors had higher generation probabilities. Based on pairwise subsampling, the degree of clonotype sharing among donors was expected to be affected by sequencing depth.

The origin of this receptor is a woman in her 30s in good health. The sample was naive CD8+ T cells sorted from blood. What this sample's cell subset or site label stands for: CD45RA+CCR7+.

The nucleotides read TGTGCCAGCAGACTCACAGGGAATCTAGCCAAAAACATTCAGTACTTC. The translation is CASRLTGNLAKNIQYF. Recombination joined TRBV2 with TRBJ2-4; 6 matching bases give a weak D call of TRBD1. The V end loses 6 bases and the J end loses 0 bases, and a stretch of 15 bases separates them. The CDR3 holds 16 amino acids from the cysteine to the phenylalanine. The CDR3 DNA has 48 bases and is translated from base 1. CDR1 SNHLY and CDR2 FYNNEI were looked up in the germline V gene.